This note documents a single T cell receptor (beta chain) sequence. This table comes from immunoSEQ multiplex PCR, and its TCRdb copy is limited to in-frame clones, with some not included. The data show 200,000 to 300,000 clones, more than 65% seen once. The data are from a study of blood T cell repertoires in COVID-19. About the research overall: Collection of acute and convalescent COVID-19 samples took place in the United States, Italy and Spain.

V gave up 4 bases and J gave up 1 base, with 14 bases separating them. CDR1 is GTSNPN, CDR2 SVGIG, per germline (reference sequence). The CDR3 runs to 14 residues. Material: peripheral blood. The J gene is TRBJ2-7, the V gene TRBV30; possible D gene TRBD2, 6 bases. The source of this sequence is a woman older than 75 with acute or convalescent COVID-19. The CDR3 DNA reads as TGTGCCTGGAAAATGACGGGAGTGTCCTACGAGCAGTACTTC. Its translation is CAWKMTGVSYEQYF.